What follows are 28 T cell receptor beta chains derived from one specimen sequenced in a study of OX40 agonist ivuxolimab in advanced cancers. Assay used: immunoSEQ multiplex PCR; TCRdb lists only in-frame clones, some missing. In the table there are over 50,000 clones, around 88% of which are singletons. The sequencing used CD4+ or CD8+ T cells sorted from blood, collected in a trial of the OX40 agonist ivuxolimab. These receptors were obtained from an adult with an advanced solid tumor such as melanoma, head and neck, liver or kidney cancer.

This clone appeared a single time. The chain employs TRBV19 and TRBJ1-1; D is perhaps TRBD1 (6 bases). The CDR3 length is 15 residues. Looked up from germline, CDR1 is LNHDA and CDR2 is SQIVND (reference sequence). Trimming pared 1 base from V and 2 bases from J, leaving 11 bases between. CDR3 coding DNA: TGTGCCAGTAGTATAGTGCACAGGGCCAACACTGAAGCTTTCTTT. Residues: CASSIVHRANTEAFF.

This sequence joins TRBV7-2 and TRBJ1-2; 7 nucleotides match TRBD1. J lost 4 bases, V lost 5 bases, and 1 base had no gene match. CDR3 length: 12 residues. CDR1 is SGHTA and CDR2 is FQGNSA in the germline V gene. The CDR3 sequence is CASSRTGYGYTF. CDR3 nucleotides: TGTGCCAGCAGCAGGACAGGCTATGGCTACACCTTC.

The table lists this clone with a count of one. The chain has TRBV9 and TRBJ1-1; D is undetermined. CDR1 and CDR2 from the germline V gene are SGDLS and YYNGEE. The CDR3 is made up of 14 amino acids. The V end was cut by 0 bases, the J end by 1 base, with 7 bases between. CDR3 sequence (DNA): TGTGCCAGCAGCGTAGAGGGCAAGAACACTGAAGCTTTCTTT. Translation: CASSVEGKNTEAFF.

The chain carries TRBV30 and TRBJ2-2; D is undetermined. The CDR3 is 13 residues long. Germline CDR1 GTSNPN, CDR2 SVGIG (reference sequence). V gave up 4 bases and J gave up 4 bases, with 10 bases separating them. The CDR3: CAWTRTATGELFF. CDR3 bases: TGTGCCTGGACTCGGACGGCCACCGGGGAGCTGTTTTTT.

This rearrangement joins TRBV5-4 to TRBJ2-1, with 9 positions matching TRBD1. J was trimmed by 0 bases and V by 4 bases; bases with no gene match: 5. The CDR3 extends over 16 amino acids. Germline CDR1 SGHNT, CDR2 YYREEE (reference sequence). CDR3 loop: CASSKSQGASYNEQFF. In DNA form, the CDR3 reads TGTGCCAGCAGCAAGTCACAGGGGGCCTCCTACAATGAGCAGTTCTTC. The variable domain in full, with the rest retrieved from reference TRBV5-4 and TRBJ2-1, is ETGVTQSPTHLIKTRGQQVTLRCSSQSGHNTVSWYQQALGQGPQFIFQYYREEENGRGNFPPRFSGLQFPNYSSELNVNALELDDSALYLCASSKSQGASYNEQFFGPGTRLTVL.

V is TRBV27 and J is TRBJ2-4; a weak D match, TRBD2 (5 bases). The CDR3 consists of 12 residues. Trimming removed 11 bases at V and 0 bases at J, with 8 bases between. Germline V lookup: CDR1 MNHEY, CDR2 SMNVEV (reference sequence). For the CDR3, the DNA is TGTGCCTCGGGATTAGCCAAAAACATTCAGTACTTC. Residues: CASGLAKNIQYF.

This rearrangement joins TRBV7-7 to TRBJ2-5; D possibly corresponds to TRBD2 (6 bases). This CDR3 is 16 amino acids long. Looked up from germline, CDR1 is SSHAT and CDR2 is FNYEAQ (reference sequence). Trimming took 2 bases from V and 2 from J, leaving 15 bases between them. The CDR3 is CASSLSGGLAQETQYF. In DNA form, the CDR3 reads TGTGCCAGCAGCTTATCGGGTGGGCTAGCGCAAGAGACCCAGTACTTC.

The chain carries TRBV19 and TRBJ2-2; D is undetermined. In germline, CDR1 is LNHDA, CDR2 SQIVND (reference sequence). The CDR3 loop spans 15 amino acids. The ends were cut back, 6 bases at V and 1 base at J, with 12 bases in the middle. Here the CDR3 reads CASSTGHLNTGELFF. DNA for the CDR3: TGTGCCAGTAGCACCGGGCACTTGAACACCGGGGAGCTGTTTTTT.

The CDR3 is CASSPPGLADYEQYF. The CDR3 coding sequence is TGTGCCAGCTCACCTCCGGGACTAGCGGACTACGAGCAGTACTTC. V is TRBV18 and J is TRBJ2-7; 11 nucleotides align to TRBD2. This CDR3 region has 15 residues. CDR1 KGHSH and CDR2 LQKENI come from the germline V gene. V lost 3 bases, J lost 3 bases, and 4 bases stayed unmatched.

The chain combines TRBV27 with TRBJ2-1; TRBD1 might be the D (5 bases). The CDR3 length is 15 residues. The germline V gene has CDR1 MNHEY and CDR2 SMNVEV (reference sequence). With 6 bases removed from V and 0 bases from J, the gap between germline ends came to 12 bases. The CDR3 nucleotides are TGTGCCAGCAGCAGGGCACCTAGCTCCTACAATGAGCAGTTCTTC. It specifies CASSRAPSSYNEQFF.

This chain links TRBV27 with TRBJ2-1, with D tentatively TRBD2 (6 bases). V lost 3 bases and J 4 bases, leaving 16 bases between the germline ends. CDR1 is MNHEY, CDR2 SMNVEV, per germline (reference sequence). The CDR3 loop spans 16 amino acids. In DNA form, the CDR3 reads TGTGCCAGCAGTTTGGAGGGGCAGCCATCTTACAATGAGCAGTTCTTC. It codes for CASSLEGQPSYNEQFF.

CDR3 in amino acids: CASGTTGVSYEQYF. In DNA, the CDR3 is TGCGCCAGCGGCACTACGGGGGTGTCCTACGAGCAGTACTTC. The V call is TRBV5-1, the J call TRBJ2-7; D is possibly TRBD2 (6 bases). V was clipped by 7 bases and J by 1 base, with 15 bases between them. This CDR3 comprises 14 residues. Germline CDR1 reads SGHRS; CDR2 reads YFSETQ.

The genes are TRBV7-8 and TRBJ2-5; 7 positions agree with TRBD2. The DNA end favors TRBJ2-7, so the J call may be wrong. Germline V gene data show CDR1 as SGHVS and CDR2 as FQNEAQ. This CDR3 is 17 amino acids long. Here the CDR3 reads CASSLAPWERGVYEQYF. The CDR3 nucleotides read TGTGCCAGCAGCTTAGCCCCCTGGGAGCGGGGCGTGTACGAGCAGTACTTC.

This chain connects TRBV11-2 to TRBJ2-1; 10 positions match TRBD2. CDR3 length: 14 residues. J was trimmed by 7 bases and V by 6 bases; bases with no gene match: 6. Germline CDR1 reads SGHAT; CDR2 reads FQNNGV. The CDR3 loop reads CASSRPGLANEQFF. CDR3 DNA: TGTGCCAGCAGTCGACCGGGACTAGCGAATGAGCAGTTCTTC.

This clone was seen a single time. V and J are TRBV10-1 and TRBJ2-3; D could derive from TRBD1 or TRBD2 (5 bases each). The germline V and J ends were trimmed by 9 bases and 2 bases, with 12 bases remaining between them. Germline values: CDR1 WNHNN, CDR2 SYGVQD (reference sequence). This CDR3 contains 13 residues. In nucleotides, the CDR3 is TGCGCCAGTTCCAGGGAGCCCACAGATACGCAGTATTTT. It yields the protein CASSREPTDTQYF.

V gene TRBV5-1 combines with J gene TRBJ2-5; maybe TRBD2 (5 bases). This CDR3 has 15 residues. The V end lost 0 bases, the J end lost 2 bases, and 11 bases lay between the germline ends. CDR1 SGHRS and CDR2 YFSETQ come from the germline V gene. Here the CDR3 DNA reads TGCGCCAGCAGCTTGGCCGAGGGAAAACAAGAGACCCAGTACTTC. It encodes CASSLAEGKQETQYF. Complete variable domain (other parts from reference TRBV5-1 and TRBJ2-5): KAGVTQTPRYLIKTRGQQVTLSCSPISGHRSVSWYQQTPGQGLQFLFEYFSETQRNKGNFPGRFSGRQFSNSRSEMNVSTLELGDSALYLCASSLAEGKQETQYFGPGTRLLVL.

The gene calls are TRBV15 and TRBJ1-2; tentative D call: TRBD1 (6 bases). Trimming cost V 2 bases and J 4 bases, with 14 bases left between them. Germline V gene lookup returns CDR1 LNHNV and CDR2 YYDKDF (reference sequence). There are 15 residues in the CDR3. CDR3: CATSRRFGTFYGYTF. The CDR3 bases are TGTGCCACCAGCAGACGGTTCGGGACATTCTATGGCTACACCTTC.

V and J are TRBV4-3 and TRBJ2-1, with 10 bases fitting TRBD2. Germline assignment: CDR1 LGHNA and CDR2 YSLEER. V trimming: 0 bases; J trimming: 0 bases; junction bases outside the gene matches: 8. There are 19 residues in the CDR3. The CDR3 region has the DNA TGCGCCAGCAGCCAAGATGCCGTAGCGGGAGGAATCTCCTACAATGAGCAGTTCTTC. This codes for CASSQDAVAGGISYNEQFF.

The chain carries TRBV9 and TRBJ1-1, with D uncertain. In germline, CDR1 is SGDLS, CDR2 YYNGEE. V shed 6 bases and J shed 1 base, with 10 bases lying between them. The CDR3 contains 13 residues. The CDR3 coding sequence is TGTGCCAGCACTGGGCCATCGAACACTGAAGCTTTCTTT. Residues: CASTGPSNTEAFF.

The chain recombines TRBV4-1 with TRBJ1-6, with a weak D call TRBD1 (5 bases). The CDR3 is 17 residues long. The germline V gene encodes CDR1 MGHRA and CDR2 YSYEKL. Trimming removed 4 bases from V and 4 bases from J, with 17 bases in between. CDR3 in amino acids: CASSPTGAEYYNSPLHF. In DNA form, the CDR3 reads TGCGCCAGCAGCCCCACCGGGGCGGAATATTATAATTCACCCCTCCACTTT.

CDR3 loop: CASSVGTSGRNEQFF. CDR3 bases: TGTGCCAGCAGCGTGGGGACTAGCGGGAGGAATGAGCAGTTCTTC. The chain recombines TRBV9 with TRBJ2-1; 15 bases agree with TRBD2. The CDR3 length is 15 residues. In germline, CDR1 is SGDLS, CDR2 YYNGEE. The ends lost 2 bases at V and 7 bases at J; junction bases unmatched: 1.

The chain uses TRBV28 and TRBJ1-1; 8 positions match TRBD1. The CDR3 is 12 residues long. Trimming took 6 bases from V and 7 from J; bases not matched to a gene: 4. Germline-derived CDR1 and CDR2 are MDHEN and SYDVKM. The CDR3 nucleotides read TGTGCCAGCAGGTCAGGGGGCATTGAAGCTTTCTTT. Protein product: CASRSGGIEAFF.

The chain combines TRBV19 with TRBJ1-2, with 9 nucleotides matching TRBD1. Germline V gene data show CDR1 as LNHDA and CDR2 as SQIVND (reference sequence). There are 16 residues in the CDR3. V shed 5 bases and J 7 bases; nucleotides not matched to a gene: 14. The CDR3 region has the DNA TGTGCCAGTAGTTCACAGGGGGCCGGTCCCGGGAGTGGCTACACCTTC. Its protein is CASSSQGAGPGSGYTF. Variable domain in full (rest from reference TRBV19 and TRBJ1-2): DGGITQSPKYLFRKEGQNVTLSCEQNLNHDAMYWYRQDPGQGLRLIYYSQIVNDFQKGDIAEGYSVSREKKESFPLTVTSAQKNPTAFYLCASSSQGAGPGSGYTFGSGTRLTVV.

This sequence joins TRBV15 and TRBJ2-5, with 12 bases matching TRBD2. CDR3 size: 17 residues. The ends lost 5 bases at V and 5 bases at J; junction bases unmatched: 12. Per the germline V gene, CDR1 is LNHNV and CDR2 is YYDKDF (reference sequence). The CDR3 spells CATSAQQTSGRYETQYF. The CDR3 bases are TGTGCCACCAGCGCTCAGCAAACTAGCGGGAGGTACGAGACCCAGTACTTC.

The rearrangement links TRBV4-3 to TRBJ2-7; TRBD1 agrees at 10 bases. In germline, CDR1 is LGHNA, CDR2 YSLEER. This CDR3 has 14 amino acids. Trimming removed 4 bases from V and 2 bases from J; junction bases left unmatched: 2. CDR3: CASSRGQGAYEQYF. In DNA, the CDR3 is TGCGCCAGCAGCCGCGGACAGGGGGCCTACGAGCAGTACTTC.

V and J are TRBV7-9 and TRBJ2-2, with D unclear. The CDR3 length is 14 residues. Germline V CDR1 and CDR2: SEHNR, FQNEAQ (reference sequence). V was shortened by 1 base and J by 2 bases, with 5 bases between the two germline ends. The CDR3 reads CASSLELNTGELFF. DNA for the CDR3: TGTGCCAGCAGCTTAGAACTTAACACCGGGGAGCTGTTTTTT.

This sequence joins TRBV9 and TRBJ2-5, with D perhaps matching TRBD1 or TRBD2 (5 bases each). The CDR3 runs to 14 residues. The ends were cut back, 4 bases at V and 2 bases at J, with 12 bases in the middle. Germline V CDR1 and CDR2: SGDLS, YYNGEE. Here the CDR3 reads CASSTGTVQETQYF. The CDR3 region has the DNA TGTGCCAGCAGCACCGGGACGGTACAAGAGACCCAGTACTTC.

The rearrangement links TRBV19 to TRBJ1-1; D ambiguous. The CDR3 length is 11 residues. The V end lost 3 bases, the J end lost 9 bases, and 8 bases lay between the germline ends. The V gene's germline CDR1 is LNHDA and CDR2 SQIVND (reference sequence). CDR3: CASSIERKAFF. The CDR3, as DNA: TGTGCCAGTAGTATTGAAAGAAAAGCTTTCTTT.